This is a list of T cell receptor beta chains from one sample in a study of blood T cell repertoires in COVID-19. Libraries were prepared by immunoSEQ multiplex PCR; TCRdb keeps only in-frame clonotypes and omits some of them. The sample records 200,000 to 250,000 clones, 80% to 90% being singletons. Sequencing used peripheral blood. The receptors here all came from a man aged 55 to 70 with acute or convalescent COVID-19. Each CDR3 is given with its conserved first and last residue. Fields, in order: V gene, D gene, CDR3 protein. A D gene is named only where the DNA matches it firmly.

>TRBV6-2/TRBV6-3|NA
CASSYSGGVDTQYF
>TRBV19|NA
CASSIAGMGAGYTF
>TRBV19|NA
CASSSPTLGNQPQHF
>TRBV6-1|TRBD2
CASSEGNSGGGNTQYF
>TRBV6-6|TRBD1
CASRNSGTGGFGELFF
>TRBV19|NA
CASSVGLITGELFF
>TRBV12-3/TRBV12-4|NA
CASSLSSNYGYTF
>TRBV2|TRBD1
CASSVRGQNEKLFF
>TRBV7-3|NA
CASSLAQAEKEQFF
>TRBV7-2|TRBD1
CASSLANLGQGAYEQYF
>TRBV7-9|NA
CASSLGLGGGYTF
>TRBV5-6|TRBD1
CASSRVGGAGPDEQYF
>TRBV28|NA
CASSEEGQPEAFF
>TRBV19|NA
CASSPRAWGIQYF
>TRBV4-1|TRBD2
CASSQQAGAGETQYF
>TRBV29-1|NA
CSVESSGNTIYF
>TRBV7-3|TRBD1
CASSPLGGQGEETQYF
>TRBV15|NA
CATSRGAGKLFF
>TRBV5-1|NA
CASSGERAKGYYNEQFF
>TRBV19|TRBD1
CASSRPGQGATDTQYF
>TRBV5-1|TRBD1
CASSLEQGSMETQYF
>TRBV4-3|NA
CASSQDLGTQARVTEAFF
>TRBV7-2|TRBD1
CASSLVGQGGWNTGELFF
>TRBV28|NA
CASSSETDTQYF
>TRBV19|TRBD2
CASSTGTSGSKNIQYF
>TRBV6-1|NA
CASSEGADTQYF
>TRBV24-1|TRBD1
CATSDSGTGYADTQYF
>TRBV2|TRBD2
CASTPPRTRIGETQYF
>TRBV5-1|NA
CASSLISDTQYF
>TRBV30|NA
CAWGLGENTEAFF
>TRBV6-5|TRBD1
CASVRTGRTDTQYF
>TRBV5-6|TRBD2
CASSSRAGGTEQYF
>TRBV28|NA
CASSFGGVGRETQYF